This T cell receptor (beta chain) stems from a study of T cells in severe cutaneous drug reactions. About the study: Only probable or definite SJS/TEN or DRESS cases by RegiSCAR were enrolled.

Per germline, CDR1 DFQATT and CDR2 SNEGSKA (reference sequence). CDR3 length equals 15 residues. TCR subtype-specific primers in iRepertoire multiplex PCR prepared libraries for bulk and single-cell sequencing. TCRdb re-called the multiplex PCR reads and gives one entry per CDR3 protein, without DNA. The sample data list roughly 10,000 distinct CDR3 sequences. The patients sequenced had a carbamazepine-induced Stevens-Johnson syndrome or toxic epidermal necrolysis reaction. The V call is TRBV20-1, the J call TRBJ2-1; checking the TCRdb D call of TRBD1 is not possible without DNA. The sequenced sample consisted of cells from a skin blister. The origin of this receptor is a human donor with Stevens-Johnson syndrome, a severe cutaneous drug reaction. CDR3 in amino acids: CSAEPPGTGVNEQFF.